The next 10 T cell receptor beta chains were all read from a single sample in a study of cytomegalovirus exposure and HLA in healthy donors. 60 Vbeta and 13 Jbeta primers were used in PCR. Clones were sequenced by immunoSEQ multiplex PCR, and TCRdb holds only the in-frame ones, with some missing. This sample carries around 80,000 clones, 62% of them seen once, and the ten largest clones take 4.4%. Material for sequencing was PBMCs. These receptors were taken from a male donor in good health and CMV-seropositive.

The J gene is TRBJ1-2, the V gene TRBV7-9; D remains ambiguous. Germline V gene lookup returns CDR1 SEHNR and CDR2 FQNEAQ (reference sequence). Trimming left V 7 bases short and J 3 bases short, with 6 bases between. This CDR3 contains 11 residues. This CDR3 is CASTSDYGYTF. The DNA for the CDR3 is TGTGCCAGCACAAGCGACTATGGCTACACCTTC.

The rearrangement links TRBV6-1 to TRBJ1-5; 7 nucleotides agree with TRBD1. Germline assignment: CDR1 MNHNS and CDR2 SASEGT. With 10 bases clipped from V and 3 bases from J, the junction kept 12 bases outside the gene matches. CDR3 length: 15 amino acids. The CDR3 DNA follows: TGTGCCACCACATTAGGGGGCGCCCCCAATCAGCCCCAGCATTTT. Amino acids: CATTLGGAPNQPQHF.

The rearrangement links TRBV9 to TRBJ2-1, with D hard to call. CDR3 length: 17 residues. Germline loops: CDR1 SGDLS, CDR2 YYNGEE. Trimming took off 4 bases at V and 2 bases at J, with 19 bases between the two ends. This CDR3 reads CASSFYQQPTAYNEQFF. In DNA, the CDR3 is TGTGCCAGCAGCTTCTACCAACAGCCTACAGCCTACAATGAGCAGTTCTTC.

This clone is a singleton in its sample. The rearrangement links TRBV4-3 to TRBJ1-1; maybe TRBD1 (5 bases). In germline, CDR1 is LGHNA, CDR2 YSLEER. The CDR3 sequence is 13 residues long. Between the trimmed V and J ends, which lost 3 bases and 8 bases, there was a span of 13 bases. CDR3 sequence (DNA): TGCGCCAGCAGCCAGGCGGGGGGGAGGGAAGCTTTCTTT. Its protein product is CASSQAGGREAFF.

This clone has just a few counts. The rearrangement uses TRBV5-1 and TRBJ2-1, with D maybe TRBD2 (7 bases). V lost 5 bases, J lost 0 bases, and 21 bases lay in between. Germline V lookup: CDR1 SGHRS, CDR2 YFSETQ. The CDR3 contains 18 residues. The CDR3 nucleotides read TGCGCCAGCAGTAACGGGGGGCACGGGCAGAGCTCCTACAATGAGCAGTTCTTC. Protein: CASSNGGHGQSSYNEQFF.

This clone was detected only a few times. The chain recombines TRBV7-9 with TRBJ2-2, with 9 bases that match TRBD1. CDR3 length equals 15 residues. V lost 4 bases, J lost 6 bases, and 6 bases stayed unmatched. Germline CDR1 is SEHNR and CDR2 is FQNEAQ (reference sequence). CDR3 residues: CASSWRTGAAGELFF. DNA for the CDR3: TGTGCCAGCAGCTGGAGGACAGGGGCCGCCGGGGAGCTGTTTTTT.

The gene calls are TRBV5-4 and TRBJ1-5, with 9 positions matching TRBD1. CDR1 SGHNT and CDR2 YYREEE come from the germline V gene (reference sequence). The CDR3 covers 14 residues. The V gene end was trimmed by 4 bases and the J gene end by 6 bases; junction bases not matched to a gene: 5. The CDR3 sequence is CASSVQGASQPQHF. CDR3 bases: TGTGCCAGCAGCGTACAGGGGGCGAGTCAGCCCCAGCATTTT.

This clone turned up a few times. The DNA of the CDR3 is TGTGCCAGCAGCTTAGAGGGGAGGGACTATGGCTACACCTTC. It yields the protein CASSLEGRDYGYTF. V usage is TRBV7-2 and J usage is TRBJ1-2, with D possibly TRBD1 on 5 matching bases. There are 14 residues in the CDR3. V was clipped by 1 base and J by 3 bases, with 9 bases between them. Germline V gives CDR1 SGHTA, CDR2 FQGNSA.

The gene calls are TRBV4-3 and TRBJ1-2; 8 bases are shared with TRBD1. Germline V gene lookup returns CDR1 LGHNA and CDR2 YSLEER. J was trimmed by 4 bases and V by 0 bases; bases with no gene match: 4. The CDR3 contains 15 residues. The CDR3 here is CASSQDAQGAYGYTF. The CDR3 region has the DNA TGCGCCAGCAGCCAAGATGCGCAGGGGGCCTATGGCTACACCTTC.

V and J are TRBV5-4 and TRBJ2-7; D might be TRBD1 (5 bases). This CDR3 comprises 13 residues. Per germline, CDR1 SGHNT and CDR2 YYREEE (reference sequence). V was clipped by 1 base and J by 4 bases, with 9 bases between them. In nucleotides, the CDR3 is TGTGCCAGCAGCTTGAAGGGGTCTTACGAGCAGTACTTC. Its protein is CASSLKGSYEQYF.